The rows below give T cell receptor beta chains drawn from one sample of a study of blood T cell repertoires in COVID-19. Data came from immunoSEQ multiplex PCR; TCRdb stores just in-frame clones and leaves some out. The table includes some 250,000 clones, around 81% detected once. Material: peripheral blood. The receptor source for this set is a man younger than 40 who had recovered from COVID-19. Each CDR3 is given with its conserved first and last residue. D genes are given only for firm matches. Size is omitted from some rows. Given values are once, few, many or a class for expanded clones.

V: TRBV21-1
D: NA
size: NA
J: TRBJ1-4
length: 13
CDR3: CASSQGAVDKLFF
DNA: TGTGCCAGCAGCCAGGGGGCAGTAGACAAACTGTTTTTT

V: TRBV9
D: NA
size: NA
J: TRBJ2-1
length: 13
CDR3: CASSRRGAREQFF
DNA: TGTGCCAGCAGCCGTCGGGGGGCGCGGGAGCAGTTCTTC

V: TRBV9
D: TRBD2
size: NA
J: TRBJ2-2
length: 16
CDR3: CASSATSGGATGELFF
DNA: TGTGCCAGCAGCGCGACTAGCGGGGGGGCCACCGGGGAGCTGTTTTTT

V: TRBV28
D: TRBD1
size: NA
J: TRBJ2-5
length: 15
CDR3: CASTDRDRIWETQYF
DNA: TGTGCCAGCACCGACCGGGACAGGATCTGGGAGACCCAGTACTTC

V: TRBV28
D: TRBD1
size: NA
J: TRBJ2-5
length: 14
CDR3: CASSRGTEQETQYF
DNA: TGTGCCAGCAGTCGAGGGACAGAGCAAGAGACCCAGTACTTC

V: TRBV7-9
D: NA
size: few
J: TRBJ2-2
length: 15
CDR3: CASRPGTANTGELFF
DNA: TGTGCCAGCAGGCCGGGAACTGCGAACACCGGGGAGCTGTTTTTT

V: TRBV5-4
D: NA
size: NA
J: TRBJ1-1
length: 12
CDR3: CASSLETDEAFF
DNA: TGTGCCAGCAGCTTGGAGACAGATGAAGCTTTCTTT

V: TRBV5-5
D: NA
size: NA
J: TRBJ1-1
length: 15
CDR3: CASSLGPGGNTEAFF
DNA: TGTGCCAGCAGCTTGGGGCCCGGCGGAAACACTGAAGCTTTCTTT

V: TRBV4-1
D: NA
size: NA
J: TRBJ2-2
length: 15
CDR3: CASLKFRGAPGELFF
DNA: TGCGCCAGCCTCAAATTCCGGGGGGCCCCCGGGGAGCTGTTTTTT

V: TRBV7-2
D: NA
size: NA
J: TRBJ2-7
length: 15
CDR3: CASSLAGGGLDEQYF
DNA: TGTGCCAGCAGCTTAGCGGGAGGGGGGCTCGACGAGCAGTACTTC

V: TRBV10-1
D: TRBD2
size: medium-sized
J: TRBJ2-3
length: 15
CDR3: CASSERLAGVDTQYF
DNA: TGCGCCAGCAGTGAGAGGCTAGCGGGTGTAGATACGCAGTATTTT

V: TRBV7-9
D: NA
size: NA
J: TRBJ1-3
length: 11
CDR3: CASSNRYTIYF
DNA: TGTGCCAGCAGCAACCGGTACACCATATATTTT

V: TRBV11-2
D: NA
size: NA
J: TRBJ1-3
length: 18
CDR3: CASSYSGASVLGGNTIYF
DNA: TGTGCCAGCAGCTACTCTGGGGCGTCCGTCTTGGGTGGAAACACCATATATTTT

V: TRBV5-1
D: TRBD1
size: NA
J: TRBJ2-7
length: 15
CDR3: CASQGSAGGEGEQYF
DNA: TGCGCCAGCCAGGGGTCCGCAGGGGGTGAGGGAGAGCAGTACTTC

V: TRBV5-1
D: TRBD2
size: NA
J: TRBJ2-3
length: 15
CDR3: CASSLGLAGTDTQYF
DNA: TGCGCCAGCAGCTTGGGGCTAGCGGGGACAGATACGCAGTATTTT

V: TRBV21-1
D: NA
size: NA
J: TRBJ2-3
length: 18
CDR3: CASSKVSVTDISTDTQYF
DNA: TGTGCCAGCAGCAAAGTGTCGGTAACCGATATTAGCACAGATACGCAGTATTTT